The 20 T cell receptor beta chains below were found in one sample sequenced in a study of blood T cells in healthy people across ages (dated by TCRdb to the mid-2010s). Libraries were constructed by 5' RACE. The run used an Illumina HiSeq 2500. The second PCR ran for about 6 to 12 cycles and used a J-beta primer mix along with a sample-barcoded 5' primer. Through fastp at Q25 and MiXCR, TCRdb rebuilt clones from the public reads, retaining in-frame beta chains. Each CDR3 protein appears once, grouped with its most common genes and DNA. This sample has about 620,000 distinct CDR3 sequences in its table, and 45% to 60% of those were observed once. The ten largest make up 13% of the sample. The sample comprised blood. Every receptor here comes from a woman aged 80 or over in good health.

On this clonotype itself: A read error is possible here, since a much larger clone lies one base away. This chain joins TRBV20-1 and TRBJ2-7; D gene uncertain. The CDR3 spans 10 residues. V lost 3 bases and J 2 bases, leaving 2 bases between the germline ends. The germline CDR1 and CDR2 sequences are DFQATT and SNEGSKA (reference sequence). The CDR3 reads CSARPYEQYF. The CDR3 DNA is TGCAGTGCTAGGCCCTACGAGCAGTACTTC.

J is TRBJ2-4 and V is TRBV3-1, with TRBD1 as a possible D gene (5 bases). The DNA matches TRBJ2-7 better at its end, which makes the J call doubtful. Germline V CDR1 and CDR2: LGHDT, YNNKEL (reference sequence). CDR3 length: 16 amino acids. The CDR3 loop is CASSQGVSQAIYEQYF. CDR3 sequence (DNA): TGTGCCAGCAGCCAAGGGGTTTCACAGGCGATCTACGAGCAGTACTTC.

This clonotype was counted a few times. The J gene is TRBJ1-4, the V gene TRBV20-1; 9 bases map to TRBD1. The CDR3 is 14 amino acids. Trimming cost V 0 bases and J 11 bases; bases outside gene matches: 7. Germline V CDR1 and CDR2: DFQATT, SNEGSKA (reference sequence). The CDR3 here is CSARDVGTGSKLFF. For the CDR3, the DNA is TGCAGTGCTAGAGATGTAGGGACAGGGTCCAAACTGTTTTTT.

Points on this clonotype: Compared with germline, one end of the junction differs, possibly owing to a read error. V is TRBV30 and J is TRBJ2-7; weak D call: TRBD2 (5 bases). This CDR3 is 11 amino acids long. Germline lookup yields CDR1 GTSNPN and CDR2 SVGIG (reference sequence). The CDR3 reads CAGSLGREQYF. DNA for the CDR3: TGTGCCGGGAGTCTTGGGCGCGAGCAGTACTTC.

In its sample, this clonotype was seen many times. This sequence joins TRBV28 and TRBJ2-1; 13 bases line up with TRBD2. In germline, CDR1 is MDHEN, CDR2 SYDVKM. The CDR3 has 15 residues. The J segment lost 6 bases and the V segment lost 3 bases, leaving 2 bases of the junction unmatched. CDR3 in amino acids: CASSFGTSGINEQFF. CDR3 DNA: TGTGCCAGCAGTTTCGGGACTAGCGGGATCAATGAGCAGTTCTTC.

Remarks on this clonotype: This clone may be a read error of a much larger clone one base away. This rearrangement joins TRBV5-1 to TRBJ2-3; 9 positions match TRBD2. CDR1 SGHRS and CDR2 YFSETQ come from the germline V gene. The ends lost 4 bases at V and 0 bases at J; junction bases unmatched: 9. The CDR3 has 17 residues. The CDR3 protein is CASSIGTSTTSTDTQYF. CDR3 bases: TGCGCCAGCAGCATCGGGACTAGCACTACTAGCACAGATACGCAGTATTTT.

The gene calls are TRBV24-1 and TRBJ2-2; D possibly uses TRBD1 or TRBD2 (6 bases each). The V and J ends lost 3 bases and 1 base respectively, with 11 bases between them. The CDR3 has 16 amino acids. CDR1 is KGHDR and CDR2 is SFDVKD in the germline V gene. The CDR3 bases are TGTGCCACCAGTGATCCGGGGGCGGGGAACACCGGGGAGCTGTTTTTT. Residues: CATSDPGAGNTGELFF.

The chain is built from TRBV10-3 and TRBJ1-5, with 7 bases that match TRBD1. V lost 6 bases, J lost 2 bases, and 4 bases stayed unmatched. Per the germline V gene, CDR1 is ENHRY and CDR2 is SYGVKD. The CDR3 extends over 14 amino acids. The CDR3 sequence: CAISGGQGNQPQHF. The CDR3 coding sequence is TGTGCCATCAGCGGAGGACAGGGCAATCAGCCCCAGCATTTT.

In its sample, this clonotype was seen many times. The V call is TRBV20-1, the J call TRBJ2-1; 10 positions match TRBD1. The CDR3 extends over 14 amino acids. With V trimmed by 6 bases and J by 4 bases, 6 bases remained unmatched. Per germline, CDR1 DFQATT and CDR2 SNEGSKA (reference sequence). The CDR3 DNA reads as TGCAGTGCCCAGAGGGACAGGGGATACAATGAGCAGTTCTTC. Translated: CSAQRDRGYNEQFF.

The genes are TRBV20-1 and TRBJ2-7; D is possibly TRBD1 (5 bases). The V and J ends lost 3 bases and 5 bases respectively, with 20 bases between them. CDR1 DFQATT and CDR2 SNEGSKA come from the germline V gene (reference sequence). This CDR3 region has 15 residues. CDR3 in DNA: TGCAGTGCTAGTGGTAGTGGGGCGTTGTCAGACGAGCAGTACTTC. This sequence encodes CSASGSGALSDEQYF.

This clonotype appeared many times. V gene TRBV2 combines with J gene TRBJ1-6; no clear D gene. Germline CDR1 reads SNHLY; CDR2 reads FYNNEI. With 11 bases removed from V and 7 bases from J, the gap between germline ends came to 15 bases. The length of the CDR3 is 13 residues. The DNA of the CDR3 is TGTGCCGACTCCGGGGATGCGAATTCACCCCTCCACTTT. It yields the protein CADSGDANSPLHF.

This clonotype was counted ten times or more. The gene calls are TRBV7-3 and TRBJ2-1; D unclear. Germline values: CDR1 SGHTA, CDR2 FQGTGA. The CDR3 length is 16 residues. V shed 1 base and J shed 0 bases, with 10 bases lying between them. In DNA form, the CDR3 reads TGTGCCAGCAGCTTAAGGGGTAGGAGCTCCTACAATGAGCAGTTCTTC. This encodes CASSLRGRSSYNEQFF.

The table lists this clonotype with many counts. The V call is TRBV2, the J call TRBJ2-4, with D possibly being TRBD2 (6 bases). Trimming removed 2 bases at V and 8 bases at J, with 16 bases between. The CDR3 is made up of 15 amino acids. The germline V gene encodes CDR1 SNHLY and CDR2 FYNNEI. CDR3 protein: CASSERRGVRDIQYF. The CDR3 nucleotides are TGTGCCAGCAGTGAACGGCGGGGAGTAAGAGACATTCAGTACTTC.

This clonotype was picked up many times. V gene TRBV5-1 combines with J gene TRBJ2-2; D gene unclear. CDR1 is SGHRS, CDR2 YFSETQ, per germline. V shed 2 bases and J shed 1 base, with 9 bases lying between them. The length of the CDR3 is 15 residues. CDR3 loop: CASSFETMNTGELFF. CDR3 nucleotide sequence: TGCGCCAGCAGCTTTGAGACAATGAACACCGGGGAGCTGTTTTTT. Complete variable domain (other parts from reference TRBV5-1 and TRBJ2-2): KAGVTQTPRYLIKTRGQQVTLSCSPISGHRSVSWYQQTPGQGLQFLFEYFSETQRNKGNFPGRFSGRQFSNSRSEMNVSTLELGDSALYLCASSFETMNTGELFFGEGSRLTVL.

This clonotype was counted at least ten times. Here the CDR3 DNA reads TGCGCCAGCCAGAAAATAGCGGGAGAGCCCTACAATGAGCAGTTCTTC. It specifies CASQKIAGEPYNEQFF. V usage is TRBV10-1 and J usage is TRBJ2-1; TRBD2 agrees at 9 bases. Germline V gene lookup returns CDR1 WNHNN and CDR2 SYGVQD (reference sequence). The V segment lost 8 bases and the J segment 2 bases; nucleotides outside the gene matches: 10. The CDR3 extends over 16 amino acids.

V and J are TRBV10-3 and TRBJ2-6; D uncertain. Germline V gene data show CDR1 as ENHRY and CDR2 as SYGVKD. Between the trimmed V and J ends, which lost 11 bases and 11 bases, there was a span of 13 bases. The CDR3 contains 11 residues. As DNA, the CDR3 is TGTGCCGCGCTCGGAGCTTACGTCCTGACTTTC. Protein sequence: CAALGAYVLTF.

This clonotype was seen a handful of times. The chain recombines TRBV12-3 or TRBV12-4 with TRBJ1-5, with TRBD1 as a possible D gene (6 bases). CDR3 length equals 14 residues. With 8 bases removed from V and 0 bases from J, the gap between germline ends came to 11 bases. Here the CDR3 reads CASAHRDSNQPQHF. CDR3 DNA sequence: TGTGCCAGCGCCCACAGGGATAGCAATCAGCCCCAGCATTTT.

The chain uses TRBV3-1 and TRBJ2-3; 9 bases are a match to TRBD2. V shed 1 base and J 1 base; nucleotides not matched to a gene: 6. Per the germline V gene, CDR1 is LGHDT and CDR2 is YNNKEL (reference sequence). This CDR3 is built from 17 residues. DNA of the CDR3: TGTGCCAGCAGCCAAGGTCGCGCTAGCGGGGGCACAGATACGCAGTATTTT. Amino acid sequence: CASSQGRASGGTDTQYF.

The rearrangement joins TRBV3-1 to TRBJ2-5, with a tentative D call TRBD1 (5 bases). Trimming pared 0 bases from V and 5 bases from J, leaving 13 bases between. The CDR3 runs to 15 residues. Germline lookup yields CDR1 LGHDT and CDR2 YNNKEL (reference sequence). CDR3 amino acids: CASSQDGALVETQYF. The CDR3 bases are TGTGCCAGCAGCCAAGATGGGGCTCTGGTGGAGACCCAGTACTTC.

This clonotype has a count of ten or more. J is TRBJ2-3 and V is TRBV5-1; the D gene is possibly TRBD1 (5 bases). The germline V gene has CDR1 SGHRS and CDR2 YFSETQ. With 5 bases removed from V and 4 bases from J, the gap between germline ends came to 14 bases. The CDR3 runs to 14 residues. The CDR3 coding sequence is TGCGCCAGCAGAGTGACAGCCGCGCCAGATACGCAGTATTTT. This translates into CASRVTAAPDTQYF.